This T cell receptor beta chain is from a study of pediatric ulcerative colitis. Sequencing was at survey level. The protocol was immunoSEQ multiplex PCR, while the TCRdb copy is restricted to in-frame clones and leaves out a portion. The table records more than 10,000 clones, roughly 80% of them present only once. Rectal tissue came from one to two pinch biopsies taken at colonoscopy. Control subjects, colonoscoped for suspected IBD, had macroscopically and histologically normal endoscopy. Germline V gene lookup returns CDR1 MRHNA and CDR2 SNTAGT. J was trimmed by 3 bases and V by 0 bases; bases with no gene match: 1. This CDR3 has 15 amino acids.

The rearrangement uses TRBV6-4 and TRBJ2-2, with 7 bases fitting TRBD2. The specimen was gut tissue. The receptor's source is a boy younger than 18 who was a control in a study of pediatric ulcerative colitis. CDR3 in amino acids: CASSDSAGDTGELFF. Written as DNA, the CDR3 is TGTGCCAGCAGTGACTCTGCGGGAGACACCGGGGAGCTGTTTTTT.